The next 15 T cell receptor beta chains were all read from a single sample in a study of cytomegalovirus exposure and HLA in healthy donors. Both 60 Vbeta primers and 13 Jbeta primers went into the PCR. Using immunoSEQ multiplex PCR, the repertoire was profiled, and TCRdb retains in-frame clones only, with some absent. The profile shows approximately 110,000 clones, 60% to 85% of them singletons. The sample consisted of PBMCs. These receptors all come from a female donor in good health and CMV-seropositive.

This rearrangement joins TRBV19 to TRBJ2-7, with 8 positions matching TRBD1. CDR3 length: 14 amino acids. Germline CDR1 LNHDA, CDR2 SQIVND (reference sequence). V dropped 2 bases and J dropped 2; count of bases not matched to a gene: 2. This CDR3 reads CASSIRTGPYEQYF. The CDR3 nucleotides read TGTGCCAGTAGTATAAGGACAGGGCCCTACGAGCAGTACTTC.

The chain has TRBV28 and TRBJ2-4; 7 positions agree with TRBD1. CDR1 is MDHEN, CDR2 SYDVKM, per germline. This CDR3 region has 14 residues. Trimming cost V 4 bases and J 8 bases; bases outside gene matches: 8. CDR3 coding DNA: TGTGCCAGCAGTTCCTCCACAGGGGTGGACATTCAGTACTTC. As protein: CASSSSTGVDIQYF.

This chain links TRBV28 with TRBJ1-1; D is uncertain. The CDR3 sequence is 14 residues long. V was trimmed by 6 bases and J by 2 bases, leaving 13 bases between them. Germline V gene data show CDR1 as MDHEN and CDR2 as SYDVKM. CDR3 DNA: TGTGCCAGCAGCTTGGGCCGACCAAACACTGAAGCTTTCTTT. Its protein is CASSLGRPNTEAFF.

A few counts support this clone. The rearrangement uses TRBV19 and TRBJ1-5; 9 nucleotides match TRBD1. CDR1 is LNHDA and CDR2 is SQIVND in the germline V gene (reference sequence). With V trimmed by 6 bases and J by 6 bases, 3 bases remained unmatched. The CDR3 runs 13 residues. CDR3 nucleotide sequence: TGTGCCAGTAGGGGACAGGGTGGTCAGCCCCAGCATTTT. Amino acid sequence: CASRGQGGQPQHF.

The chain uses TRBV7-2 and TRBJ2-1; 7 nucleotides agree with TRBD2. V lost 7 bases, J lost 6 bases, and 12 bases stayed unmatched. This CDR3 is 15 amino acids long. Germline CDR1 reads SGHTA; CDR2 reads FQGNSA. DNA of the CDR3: TGTGCCAGCAACTCCAACACCTGGGAGGGCAATGAGCAGTTCTTC. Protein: CASNSNTWEGNEQFF.

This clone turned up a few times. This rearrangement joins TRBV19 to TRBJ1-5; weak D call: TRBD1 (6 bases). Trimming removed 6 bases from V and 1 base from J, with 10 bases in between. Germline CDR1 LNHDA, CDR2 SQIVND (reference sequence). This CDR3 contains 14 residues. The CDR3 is CASRWGQSNQPQHF. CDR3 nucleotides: TGTGCCAGTAGGTGGGGGCAGAGCAATCAGCCCCAGCATTTT.

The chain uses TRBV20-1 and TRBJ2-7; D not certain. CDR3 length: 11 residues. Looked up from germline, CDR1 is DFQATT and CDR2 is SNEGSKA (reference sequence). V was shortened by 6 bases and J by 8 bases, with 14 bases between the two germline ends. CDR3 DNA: TGCAGTGCCCTGGCGGCAGATAAGCAGTACTTC. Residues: CSALAADKQYF.

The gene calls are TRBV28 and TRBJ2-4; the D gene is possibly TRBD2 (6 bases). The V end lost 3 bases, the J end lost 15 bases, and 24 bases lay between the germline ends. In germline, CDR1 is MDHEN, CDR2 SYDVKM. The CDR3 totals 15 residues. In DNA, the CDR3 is TGTGCCAGCAGTTTCGAGGGTTGGTCCGGGAGCCGTGTGTACTTC. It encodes CASSFEGWSGSRVYF.

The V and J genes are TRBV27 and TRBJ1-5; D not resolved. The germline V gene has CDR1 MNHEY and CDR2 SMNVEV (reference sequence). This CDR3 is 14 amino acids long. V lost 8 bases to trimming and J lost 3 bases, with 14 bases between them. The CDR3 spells CASGPAGLNQPQHF. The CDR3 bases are TGTGCCAGCGGCCCGGCAGGCCTCAATCAGCCCCAGCATTTT.

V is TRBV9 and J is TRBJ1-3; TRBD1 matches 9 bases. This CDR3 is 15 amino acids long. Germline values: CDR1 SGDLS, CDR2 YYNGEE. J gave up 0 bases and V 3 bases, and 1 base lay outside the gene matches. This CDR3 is CASSATGGSGNTIYF. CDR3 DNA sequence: TGTGCCAGCAGCGCGACAGGGGGCTCTGGAAACACCATATATTTT.

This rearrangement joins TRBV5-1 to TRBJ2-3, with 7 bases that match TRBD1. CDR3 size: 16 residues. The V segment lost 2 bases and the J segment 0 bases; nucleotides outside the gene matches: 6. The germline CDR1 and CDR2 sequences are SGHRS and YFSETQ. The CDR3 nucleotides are TGCGCCAGCAGCTTCCGCACAGGGGTTAGCACAGATACGCAGTATTTT. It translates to CASSFRTGVSTDTQYF.

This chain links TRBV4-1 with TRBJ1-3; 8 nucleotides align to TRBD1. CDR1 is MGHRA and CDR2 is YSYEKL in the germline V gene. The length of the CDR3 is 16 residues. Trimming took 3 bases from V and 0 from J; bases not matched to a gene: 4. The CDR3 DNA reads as TGCGCCAGCAGCCAGGGGACAGGACGCTCTGGAAACACCATATATTTT. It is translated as CASSQGTGRSGNTIYF.

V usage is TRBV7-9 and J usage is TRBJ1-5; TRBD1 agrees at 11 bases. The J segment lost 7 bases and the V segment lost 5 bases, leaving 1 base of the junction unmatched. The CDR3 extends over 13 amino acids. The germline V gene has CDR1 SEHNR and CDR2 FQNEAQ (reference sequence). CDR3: CASSRTGGQPQHF. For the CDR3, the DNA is TGTGCCAGCAGCCGGACAGGGGGCCAGCCCCAGCATTTT. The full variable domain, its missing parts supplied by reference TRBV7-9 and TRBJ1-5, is DTGVSQNPRHKITKRGQNVTFRCDPISEHNRLYWYRQTLGQGPEFLTYFQNEAQLEKSRLLSDRFSAERPKGSFSTLEIQRTEQGDSAMYLCASSRTGGQPQHFGDGTRLSIL.

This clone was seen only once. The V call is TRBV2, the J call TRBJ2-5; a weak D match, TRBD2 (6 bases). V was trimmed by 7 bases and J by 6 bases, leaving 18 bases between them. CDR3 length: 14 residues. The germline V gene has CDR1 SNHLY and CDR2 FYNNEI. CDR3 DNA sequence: TGTGCCAGCACAGCGACTAGTATTGTGAAGACCCAGTACTTC. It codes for CASTATSIVKTQYF. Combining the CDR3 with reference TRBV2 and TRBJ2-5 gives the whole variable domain EPEVTQTPSHQVTQMGQEVILRCVPISNHLYFYWYRQILGQKVEFLVSFYNNEISEKSEIFDDQFSVERPDGSNFTLKIRSTKLEDSAMYFCASTATSIVKTQYFGPGTRLLVL.

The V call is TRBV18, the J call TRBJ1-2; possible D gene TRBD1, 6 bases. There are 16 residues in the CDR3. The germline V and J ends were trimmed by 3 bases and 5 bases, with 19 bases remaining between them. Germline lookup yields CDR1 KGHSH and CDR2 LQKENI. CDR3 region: CASSPFEGVSSYGYTF. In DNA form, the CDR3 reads TGTGCCAGCTCACCCTTCGAGGGGGTGTCCTCATATGGCTACACCTTC.